This T cell receptor beta chain is from a study of blood T cell repertoires in COVID-19. Produced via immunoSEQ multiplex PCR; TCRdb's table is partial and in-frame only. The data show roughly 280,000 clones, around nine tenths seen once. CDR3 size: 13 residues. CDR1 and CDR2 (germline): MGHDK, SYGVNS. V lost 1 base, J lost 4 bases, and 4 bases lay in between. This clone was observed a single time. The rearrangement links TRBV25-1 to TRBJ2-2; D gene unclear. Source material: peripheral blood. The receptor was derived from a man aged 50 to 60 with acute or convalescent COVID-19. The CDR3 DNA sequence: TGTGCCAGCAGTGAATTTCTCACCGGGGAGCTGTTTTTT. This encodes CASSEFLTGELFF.